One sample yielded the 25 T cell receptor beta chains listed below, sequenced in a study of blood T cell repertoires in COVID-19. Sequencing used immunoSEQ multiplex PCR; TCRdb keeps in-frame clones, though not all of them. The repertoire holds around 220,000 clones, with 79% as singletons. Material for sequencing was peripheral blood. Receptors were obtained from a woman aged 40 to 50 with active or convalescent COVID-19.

CDR3: CASSRGTQETQYF. DNA of the CDR3: TGTGCTAGCTCCCGGGGAACCCAAGAGACCCAGTACTTC. The chain links TRBV12-5 to TRBJ2-5, with D possibly TRBD2 on 5 matching bases. V was shortened by 9 bases and J by 1 base, with 12 bases between the two germline ends. The germline V gene encodes CDR1 LGHNT and CDR2 FRNRAP. The CDR3 has 13 residues.

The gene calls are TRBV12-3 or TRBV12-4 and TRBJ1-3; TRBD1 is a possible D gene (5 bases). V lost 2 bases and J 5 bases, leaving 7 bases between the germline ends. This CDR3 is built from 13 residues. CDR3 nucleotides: TGTGCCAGCAGTTTAAGGGGCAGAAACACCATATATTTT. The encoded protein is CASSLRGRNTIYF.

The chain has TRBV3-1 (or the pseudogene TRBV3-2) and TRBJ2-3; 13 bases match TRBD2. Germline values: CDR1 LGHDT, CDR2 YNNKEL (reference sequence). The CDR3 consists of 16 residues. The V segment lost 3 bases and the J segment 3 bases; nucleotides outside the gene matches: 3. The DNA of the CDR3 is TGTGCCAGCAGCCATACTAGCGGGGGGGAAACAGATACGCAGTATTTT. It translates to CASSHTSGGETDTQYF.

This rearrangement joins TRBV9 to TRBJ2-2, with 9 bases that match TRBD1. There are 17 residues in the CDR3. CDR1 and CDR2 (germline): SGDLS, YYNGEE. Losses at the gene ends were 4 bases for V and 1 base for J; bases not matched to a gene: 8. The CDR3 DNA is TGTGCCAGCAGCCTAGGGACAGGGAAAAAGAACACCGGGGAGCTGTTTTTT. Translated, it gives CASSLGTGKKNTGELFF.

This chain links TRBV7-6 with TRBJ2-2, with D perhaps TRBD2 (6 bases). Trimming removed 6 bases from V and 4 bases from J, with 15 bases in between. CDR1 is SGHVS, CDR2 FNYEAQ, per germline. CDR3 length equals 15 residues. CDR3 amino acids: CASSPQGGSTGELFF. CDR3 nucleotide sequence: TGTGCCAGCAGTCCGCAGGGAGGTAGCACCGGGGAGCTGTTTTTT.

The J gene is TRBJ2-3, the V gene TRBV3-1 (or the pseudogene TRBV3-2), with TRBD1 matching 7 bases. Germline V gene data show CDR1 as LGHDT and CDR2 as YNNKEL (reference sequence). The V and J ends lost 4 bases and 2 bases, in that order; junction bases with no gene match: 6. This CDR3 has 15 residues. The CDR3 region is CASSLSGTATDTQYF. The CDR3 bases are TGTGCCAGCAGCCTTTCCGGGACAGCCACAGATACGCAGTATTTT.

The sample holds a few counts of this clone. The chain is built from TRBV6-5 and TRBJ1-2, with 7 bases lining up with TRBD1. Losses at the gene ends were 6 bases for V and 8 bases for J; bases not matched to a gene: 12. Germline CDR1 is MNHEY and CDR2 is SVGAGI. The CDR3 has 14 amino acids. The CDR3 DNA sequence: TGTGCCAGCAGCCGTTCGACAGGGTCGGAAGGCTACACCTTC. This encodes CASSRSTGSEGYTF.

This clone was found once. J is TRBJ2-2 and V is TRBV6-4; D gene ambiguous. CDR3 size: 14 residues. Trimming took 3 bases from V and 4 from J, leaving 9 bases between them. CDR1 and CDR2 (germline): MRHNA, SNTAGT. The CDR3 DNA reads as TGTGCCAGCAGTGAAGGTCAGGTCACCGGGGAGCTGTTTTTT. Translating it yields CASSEGQVTGELFF.

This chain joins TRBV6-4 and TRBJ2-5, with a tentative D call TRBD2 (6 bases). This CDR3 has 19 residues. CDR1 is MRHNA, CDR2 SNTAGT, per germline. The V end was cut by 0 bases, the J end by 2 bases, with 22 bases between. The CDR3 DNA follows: TGTGCCAGCAGTGACTCGTGGACACAAGGCGCGGGGAGTCAAGAGACCCAGTACTTC. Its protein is CASSDSWTQGAGSQETQYF.

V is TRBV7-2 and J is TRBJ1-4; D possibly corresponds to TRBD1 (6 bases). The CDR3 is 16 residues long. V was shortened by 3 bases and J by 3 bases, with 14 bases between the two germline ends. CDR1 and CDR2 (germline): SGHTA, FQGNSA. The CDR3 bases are TGTGCCAGCAGCTTTGGGGGGGCGCTGGCTAATGAAAAACTGTTTTTT. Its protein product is CASSFGGALANEKLFF. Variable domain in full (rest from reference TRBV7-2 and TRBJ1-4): GAGVSQSPSNKVTEKGKDVELRCDPISGHTALYWYRQSLGQGLEFLIYFQGNSAPDKSGLPSDRFSAERTGGSVSTLTIQRTQQEDSAVYLCASSFGGALANEKLFFGSGTQLSVL.

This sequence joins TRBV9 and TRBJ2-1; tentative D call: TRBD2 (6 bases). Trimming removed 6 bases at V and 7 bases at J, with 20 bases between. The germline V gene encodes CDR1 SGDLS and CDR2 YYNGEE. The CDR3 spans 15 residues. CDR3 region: CASTPSDYPGNEQFF. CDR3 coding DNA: TGTGCCAGCACCCCATCGGACTACCCTGGGAATGAGCAGTTCTTC. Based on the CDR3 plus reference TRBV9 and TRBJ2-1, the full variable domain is DSGVTQTPKHLITATGQRVTLRCSPRSGDLSVYWYQQSLDQGLQFLIQYYNGEERAKGNILERFSAQQFPDLHSELNLSSLELGDSALYFCASTPSDYPGNEQFFGPGTRLTVL.

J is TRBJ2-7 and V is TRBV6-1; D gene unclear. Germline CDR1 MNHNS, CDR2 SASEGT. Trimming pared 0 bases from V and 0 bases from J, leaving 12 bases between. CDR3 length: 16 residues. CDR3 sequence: CASSEALPGSSYEQYF. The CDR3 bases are TGTGCCAGCAGTGAAGCGCTTCCGGGTAGCTCCTACGAGCAGTACTTC.

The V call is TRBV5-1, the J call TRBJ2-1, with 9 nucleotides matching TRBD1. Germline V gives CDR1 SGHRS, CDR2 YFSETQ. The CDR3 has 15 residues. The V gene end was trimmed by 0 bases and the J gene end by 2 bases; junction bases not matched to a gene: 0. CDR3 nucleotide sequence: TGCGCCAGCAGCTTGGGGACAGGGGCCTACAATGAGCAGTTCTTC. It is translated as CASSLGTGAYNEQFF.

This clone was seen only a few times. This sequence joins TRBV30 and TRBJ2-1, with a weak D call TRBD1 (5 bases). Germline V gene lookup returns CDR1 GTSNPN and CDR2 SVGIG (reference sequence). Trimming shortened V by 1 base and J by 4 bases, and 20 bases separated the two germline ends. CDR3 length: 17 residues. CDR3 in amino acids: CAWSGLIGHQNYNEQFF. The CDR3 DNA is TGTGCCTGGAGTGGATTAATCGGACACCAAAATTACAATGAGCAGTTCTTC.

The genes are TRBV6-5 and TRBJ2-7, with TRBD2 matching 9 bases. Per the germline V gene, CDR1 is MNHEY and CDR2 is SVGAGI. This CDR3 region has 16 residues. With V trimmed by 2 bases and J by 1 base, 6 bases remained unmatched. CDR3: CASSYQGSGGSYEQYV. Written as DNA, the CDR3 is TGTGCCAGCAGTTACCAGGGTAGCGGGGGATCCTACGAGCAGTACGTC.

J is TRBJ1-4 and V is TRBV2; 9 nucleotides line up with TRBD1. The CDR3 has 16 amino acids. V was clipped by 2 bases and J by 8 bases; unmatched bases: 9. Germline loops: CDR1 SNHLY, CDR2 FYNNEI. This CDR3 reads CASSEPLDRGGEKLFF. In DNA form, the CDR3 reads TGTGCCAGCAGTGAACCCCTGGACAGGGGAGGAGAAAAACTGTTTTTT.

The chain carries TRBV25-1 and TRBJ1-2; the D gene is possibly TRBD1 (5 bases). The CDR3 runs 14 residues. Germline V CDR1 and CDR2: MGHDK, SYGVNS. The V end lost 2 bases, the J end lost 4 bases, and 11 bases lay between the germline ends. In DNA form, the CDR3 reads TGTGCCAGCAGTGAAGCAGGGAAGGTCTATGGCTACACCTTC. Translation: CASSEAGKVYGYTF.

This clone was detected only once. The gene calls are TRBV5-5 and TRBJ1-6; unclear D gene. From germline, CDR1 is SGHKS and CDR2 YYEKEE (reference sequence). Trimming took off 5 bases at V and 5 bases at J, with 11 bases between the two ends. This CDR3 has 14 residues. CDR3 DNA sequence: TGTGCCAGCAGGCCCGGACTAGATAATTCACCCCTCCACTTT. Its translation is CASRPGLDNSPLHF. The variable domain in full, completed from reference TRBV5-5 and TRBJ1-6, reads DAGVTQSPTHLIKTRGQQVTLRCSPISGHKSVSWYQQVLGQGPQFIFQYYEKEERGRGNFPDRFSARQFPNYSSELNVNALLLGDSALYLCASRPGLDNSPLHFGNGTRLTVT.

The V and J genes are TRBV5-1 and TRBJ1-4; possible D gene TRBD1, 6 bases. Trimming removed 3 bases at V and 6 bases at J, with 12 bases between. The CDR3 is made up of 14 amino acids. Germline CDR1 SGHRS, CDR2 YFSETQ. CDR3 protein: CASSSIGQYEKLFF. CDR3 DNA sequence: TGCGCCAGCAGCTCAATCGGACAGTATGAAAAACTGTTTTTT.

For the CDR3, the DNA is TGTGCCACCTACAGGGGTAACTATGGCTACACCTTC. Translated, it gives CATYRGNYGYTF. The chain combines TRBV27 with TRBJ1-2; 7 bases match TRBD1. Per the germline V gene, CDR1 is MNHEY and CDR2 is SMNVEV (reference sequence). J gave up 1 base and V 10 bases, and 3 bases lay outside the gene matches. This CDR3 has 12 residues.

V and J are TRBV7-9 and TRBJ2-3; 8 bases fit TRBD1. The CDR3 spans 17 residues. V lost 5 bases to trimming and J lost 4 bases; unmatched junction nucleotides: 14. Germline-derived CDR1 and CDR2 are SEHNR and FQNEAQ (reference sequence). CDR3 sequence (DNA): TGTGCCAGCAGCCCGCAAGTCGACAGGGGAAATGCAGATACGCAGTATTTT. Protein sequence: CASSPQVDRGNADTQYF. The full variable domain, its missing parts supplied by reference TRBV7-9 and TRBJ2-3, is DTGVSQNPRHKITKRGQNVTFRCDPISEHNRLYWYRQTLGQGPEFLTYFQNEAQLEKSRLLSDRFSAERPKGSFSTLEIQRTEQGDSAMYLCASSPQVDRGNADTQYFGPGTRLTVL.

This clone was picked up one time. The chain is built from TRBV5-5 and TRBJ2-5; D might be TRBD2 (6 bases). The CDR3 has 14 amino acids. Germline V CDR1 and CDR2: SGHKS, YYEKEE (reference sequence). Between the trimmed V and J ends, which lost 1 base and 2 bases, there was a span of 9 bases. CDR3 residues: CASSLQRAQETQYF. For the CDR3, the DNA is TGTGCCAGCAGCTTGCAGCGGGCACAAGAGACCCAGTACTTC.

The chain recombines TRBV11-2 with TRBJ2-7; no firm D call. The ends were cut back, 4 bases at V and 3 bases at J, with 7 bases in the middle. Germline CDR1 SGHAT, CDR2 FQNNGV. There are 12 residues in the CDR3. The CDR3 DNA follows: TGTGCCAGCAGCTCCGCCGGCTACGAGCAGTACTTC. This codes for CASSSAGYEQYF.

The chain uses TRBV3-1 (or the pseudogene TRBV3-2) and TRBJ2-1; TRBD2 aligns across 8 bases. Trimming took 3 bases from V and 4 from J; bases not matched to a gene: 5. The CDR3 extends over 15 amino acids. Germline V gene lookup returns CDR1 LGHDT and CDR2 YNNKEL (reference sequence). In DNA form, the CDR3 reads TGTGCCAGCAGCCAGGCGGGGGGTCCTTACAATGAGCAGTTCTTC. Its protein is CASSQAGGPYNEQFF.

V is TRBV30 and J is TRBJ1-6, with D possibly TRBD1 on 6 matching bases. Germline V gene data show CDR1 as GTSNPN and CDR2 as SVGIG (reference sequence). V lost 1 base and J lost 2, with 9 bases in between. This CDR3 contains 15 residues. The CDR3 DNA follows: TGTGCCTGGAGTGGCCGGACAGCCTATAATTCACCCCTCCACTTT. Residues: CAWSGRTAYNSPLHF.